Listed below are T cell receptor beta chains from one sample, sequenced in a study of CD8 T cells in Susac syndrome. TCRdb re-called the immunoSEQ multiplex PCR reads through MiXCR, storing one row per CDR3 protein. The sample carries about 300,000 distinct CDR3 sequences, 92% recorded once. Sequencing was carried out using CD4+ T cells from PBMCs. These receptors all come from a human donor with multiple sclerosis. The CDR3 runs from the conserved cysteine through the conserved F or W. The D gene is left open where the match is weak. Only some rows state a clone size, as once, few, many or a class for expanded clones.

TRBJ2-2	NA	NA	TRBV6-4	13	CASSTQSTGELFF	TGTGCCAGCAGTACGCAGAGCACCGGGGAGCTGTTTTTT
TRBJ1-5	NA	NA	TRBV7-2	15	CASSPYGEGNQPQHF	TGTGCCAGCAGCCCCTACGGGGAGGGCAATCAGCCCCAGCATTTT
TRBJ2-2	TRBD2	NA	TRBV7-9	16	CASSLNGGSVTGELFF	TGTGCCAGCAGCCTGAACGGGGGGTCCGTCACCGGGGAGCTGTTTTTT
TRBJ2-1	NA	NA	TRBV7-9	17	CASSLGDPGAVGNEQFF	TGTGCCAGCAGCTTAGGGGATCCGGGAGCAGTAGGCAATGAGCAGTTCTTC
TRBJ1-1	NA	NA	TRBV19	11	CASIKTRVAFF	TGTGCCAGTATTAAGACTCGGGTAGCTTTCTTT
TRBJ1-2	NA	NA	TRBV4-1	12	CASSQRGTGYTF	TGCGCCAGCAGCCAACGGGGGACTGGCTACACCTTC
TRBJ2-6	NA	NA	TRBV12-3/TRBV12-4	17	CASSRRAGGSGANVLTF	TGTGCCAGCAGTCGGAGGGCCGGGGGCTCTGGGGCCAACGTCCTGACTTTC
TRBJ1-2	NA	NA	TRBV7-2	14	CASSNDSPWYGYTF	TGTGCCAGCAGCAACGACAGTCCCTGGTATGGCTACACCTTC
TRBJ2-1	NA	NA	TRBV20-1	15	CSARTAEHGSNEQFF	TGCAGTGCTAGAACAGCGGAACATGGGAGCAATGAGCAGTTCTTC
TRBJ1-3	NA	NA	TRBV2	15	CASSYRLRSGNTIYF	TGTGCCAGCAGTTACAGGCTCCGCTCTGGAAACACCATATATTTT
TRBJ2-6	NA	NA	TRBV18	17	CASSPRMAFTGANVLTF	TGTGCCAGCTCACCCCGAATGGCCTTTACTGGGGCCAACGTCCTGACTTTC
TRBJ2-5	NA	NA	TRBV3-1	13	CASSRTRQETQYF	TGTGCCAGCAGCCGGACGCGTCAAGAGACCCAGTACTTC
TRBJ2-3	TRBD2	NA	TRBV18	15	CASSPPLAGPDTQYF	TGTGCCAGCTCACCCCCTCTAGCGGGACCAGATACGCAGTATTTT
TRBJ2-7	NA	NA	TRBV5-1	14	CASTPMGSSYEQYF	TGCGCCAGCACCCCGATGGGGAGCTCCTACGAGCAGTACTTC
TRBJ2-3	TRBD2	NA	TRBV19	19	CASSKSILTSGVEADTQYF	TGTGCCAGTAGTAAATCAATCCTGACTAGCGGGGTGGAGGCAGATACGCAGTATTTT
TRBJ2-7	TRBD1	NA	TRBV7-2	14	CASSSPGGAFEQYF	TGTGCCAGCAGCTCCCCAGGGGGAGCATTCGAGCAGTACTTC
TRBJ1-1	TRBD1	NA	TRBV20-1	14	CSAEGQPRGTEAFF	TGCAGTGCCGAGGGACAGCCACGGGGCACTGAAGCTTTCTTT
TRBJ2-5	TRBD1	NA	TRBV7-9	15	CASSLVSTGAETQYF	TGTGCCAGCAGCTTAGTCAGTACAGGGGCAGAGACCCAGTACTTC
TRBJ2-4	TRBD2	once	TRBV4-2	17	CASSLGLAGGDKNIQYF	TGTGCCAGCAGCCTCGGACTAGCGGGAGGGGACAAAAACATTCAGTACTTC
TRBJ2-1	NA	NA	TRBV3-1	16	CASSQVDGRSYNEQFF	TGTGCCAGCAGCCAAGTCGACGGGCGATCCTACAATGAGCAGTTCTTC
TRBJ1-5	NA	NA	TRBV19	13	CASSSRRLQPQHF	TGTGCCAGTAGTTCCCGAAGGCTTCAGCCCCAGCATTTT
TRBJ1-2	TRBD1	NA	TRBV4-2	15	CASSPRGTGGGGYTF	TGTGCCAGCAGCCCCCGGGGGACAGGGGGAGGCGGCTACACCTTC
TRBJ1-4	NA	NA	TRBV30	11	CAWSVQQKLFF	TGTGCCTGGAGTGTACAGCAAAAACTGTTTTTT
TRBJ2-3	NA	once	TRBV4-2	16	CASSQDGGDPPDTQYF	TGTGCCAGCAGCCAGGATGGCGGGGATCCTCCAGATACGCAGTATTTT
TRBJ2-7	NA	NA	TRBV5-4	14	CASSFSSRGDEQYF	TGTGCCAGCAGCTTTTCTAGCAGAGGCGACGAGCAGTACTTC
TRBJ1-4	NA	NA	TRBV2	15	CASSEARRINEKLFF	TGTGCCAGCAGTGAAGCTCGACGGATTAATGAAAAACTGTTTTTT
TRBJ1-6	TRBD1	NA	TRBV14	16	CASSQSGGGYNSPLHF	TGTGCCAGCAGCCAGTCAGGGGGCGGCTATAATTCACCCCTCCACTTT
TRBJ2-3	TRBD2	NA	TRBV9	17	CASSVSLAGSSTDTQYF	TGTGCCAGCAGCGTTTCCCTAGCGGGGTCCAGCACAGATACGCAGTATTTT
TRBJ1-3	NA	NA	TRBV7-9	17	CASSQGNRHSSGNTIYF	TGTGCCAGCAGCCAGGGCAACCGACACAGCTCTGGAAACACCATATATTTT
TRBJ2-3	NA	NA	TRBV7-6	16	CASSLNGQLSTDTQYF	TGTGCCAGCAGCTTAAACGGACAGCTAAGCACAGATACGCAGTATTTT
TRBJ2-3	NA	NA	TRBV19	11	CASTDSHTQYF	TGTGCCAGTACCGACTCTCATACGCAGTATTTT
TRBJ1-1	TRBD1	NA	TRBV6-6	14	CASLQQGTNTEAFF	TGTGCCAGCTTACAACAGGGGACGAACACTGAAGCTTTCTTT
TRBJ1-4	NA	once	TRBV7-9	17	CASSSTSTGYFNEKLFF	TGTGCCAGCAGCTCAACTTCAACTGGGTATTTTAATGAAAAACTGTTTTTT
TRBJ1-1	NA	few	TRBV6-2/TRBV6-3	12	CATTDAGTEAFF	TGTGCCACCACGGACGCGGGCACTGAAGCTTTCTTT
TRBJ1-3	TRBD1	NA	TRBV5-4	16	CASSPGQAHSGNTIYF	TGTGCCAGCAGCCCCGGACAGGCCCACTCTGGAAACACCATATATTTT
TRBJ2-7	NA	once	TRBV6-5	16	CASSYSSSRSSYEQYF	TGTGCCAGCAGTTACTCTAGCTCCCGAAGCTCCTACGAGCAGTACTTC
TRBJ1-2	NA	few	TRBV30	17	CAWSPRAPGRLGGGYTF	TGTGCCTGGAGTCCCCGAGCCCCCGGACGGCTTGGGGGCGGCTACACCTTC
TRBJ2-7	NA	few	TRBV3-1	16	CASSQDLAALSYEQYF	TGTGCCAGCAGCCAAGACTTGGCAGCCCTCTCCTACGAGCAGTACTTC
TRBJ2-3	NA	NA	TRBV20-1	14	CSAPSRGRTDTQYF	TGCAGTGCCCCCTCTCGCGGAAGGACAGATACGCAGTATTTT
TRBJ1-1	NA	NA	TRBV7-9	14	CASSLIRAVGEAFF	TGTGCCAGCAGCTTAATCCGGGCCGTGGGGGAAGCTTTCTTT
TRBJ2-5	NA	NA	TRBV7-9	15	CASSLGGSREETQYF	TGTGCCAGCAGCCTAGGGGGAAGCAGGGAGGAGACCCAGTACTTC
TRBJ2-1	NA	NA	TRBV5-1	15	CASSLAQVRQVEQFF	TGCGCCAGCAGCTTGGCCCAGGTCAGACAGGTTGAGCAGTTCTTC
TRBJ1-1	NA	NA	TRBV6-6	14	CASSTLTGATEAFF	TGTGCCAGCAGTACCTTGACAGGTGCCACTGAAGCTTTCTTT
TRBJ2-1	NA	NA	TRBV20-1	11	CSASNPNEQFF	TGCAGTGCTAGTAACCCCAATGAGCAGTTCTTC
TRBJ1-1	NA	once	TRBV7-8	17	CASSDPFQGGSNTEAFF	TGTGCCAGCAGCGATCCTTTCCAAGGGGGGTCGAACACTGAAGCTTTCTTT
TRBJ1-2	NA	NA	TRBV2	14	CASSEHSANYGYTF	TGTGCCAGCAGTGAACACAGCGCTAACTATGGCTACACCTTC
TRBJ1-4	NA	NA	TRBV6-5	15	CASSAGGATNEKLFF	TGTGCCAGCAGTGCGGGAGGGGCAACTAATGAAAAACTGTTTTTT
TRBJ1-2	NA	few	TRBV7-9	16	CASRPGDSRQSYGYTF	TGTGCCAGCAGGCCTGGTGATAGCCGACAATCCTATGGCTACACCTTC
TRBJ2-3	NA	once	TRBV19	14	CASSIRTTTDTQYF	TGTGCCAGTAGTATCAGGACTACCACAGATACGCAGTATTTT
TRBJ1-1	NA	NA	TRBV6-5	11	CASLANTEAFF	TGTGCCAGCCTCGCGAACACTGAAGCTTTCTTT
TRBJ1-2	NA	NA	TRBV29-1	12	CSVEWGGEGYTF	TGCAGCGTTGAATGGGGGGGCGAAGGCTACACCTTC